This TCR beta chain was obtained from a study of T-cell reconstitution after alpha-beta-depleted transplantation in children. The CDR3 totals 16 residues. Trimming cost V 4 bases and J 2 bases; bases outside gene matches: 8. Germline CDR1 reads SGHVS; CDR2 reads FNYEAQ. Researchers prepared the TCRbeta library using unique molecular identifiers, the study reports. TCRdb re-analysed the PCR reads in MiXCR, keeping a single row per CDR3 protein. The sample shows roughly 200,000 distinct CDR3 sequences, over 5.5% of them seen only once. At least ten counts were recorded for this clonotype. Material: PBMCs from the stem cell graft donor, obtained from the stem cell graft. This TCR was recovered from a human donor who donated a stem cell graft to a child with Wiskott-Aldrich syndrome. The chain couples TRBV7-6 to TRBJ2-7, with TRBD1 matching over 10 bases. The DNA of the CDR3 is TGTGCCAGCAGCTCGTACCGGGACAGGGGCACCTACGAGCAGTACTTC. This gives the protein CASSSYRDRGTYEQYF. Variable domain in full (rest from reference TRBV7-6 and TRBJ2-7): GAGVSQSPRYKVTKRGQDVALRCDPISGHVSLYWYRQALGQGPEFLTYFNYEAQQDKSGLPNDRFSAERPEGSISTLTIQRTEQRDSAMYRCASSSYRDRGTYEQYFGPGTRLTVT.